The 18 T cell receptor beta chains reported below all come from one sample, sequenced in a study of shared clonotypes between healthy human individuals. The data were produced by immunoSEQ multiplex PCR, yet TCRdb's version contains in-frame clones alone and is incomplete. Seen here are millions of clones, 85% to 95% observed once, and the top ten hold 0.1% to 0.15%. Material for sequencing was naive CD4+ T cells sorted from blood. The sample's subset: CD45RA+ positively selected. Receptors were obtained from a young man in good health.

V and J are TRBV28 and TRBJ2-2; no clear D. Looked up from germline, CDR1 is MDHEN and CDR2 is SYDVKM. V shed 7 bases and J shed 3 bases, with 12 bases lying between them. This CDR3 is 14 amino acids long. CDR3 sequence reads: CASTGRTYTGELFF. CDR3 DNA sequence: TGTGCCAGCACGGGCCGAACTTACACCGGGGAGCTGTTTTTT.

The J gene is TRBJ1-1, the V gene TRBV5-4; 7 bases map to TRBD1. There are 16 residues in the CDR3. After removal of 6 bases from V and 2 bases from J, the junction contained 13 bases not matched to a gene. The V gene's germline CDR1 is SGHNT and CDR2 YYREEE (reference sequence). Written as DNA, the CDR3 is TGTGCCAGCACCACGTCCTCGGACAGGACTAACACTGAAGCTTTCTTT. The encoded protein is CASTTSSDRTNTEAFF.

V is TRBV7-2 and J is TRBJ2-5, with TRBD2 matching 14 bases. V was clipped by 4 bases and J by 5 bases; unmatched bases: 3. The CDR3 consists of 15 residues. The germline V gene encodes CDR1 SGHTA and CDR2 FQGNSA. CDR3 nucleotides: TGTGCCAGCAGCTCAGGGACTAGCGGGAGTGAGACCCAGTACTTC. Residues: CASSSGTSGSETQYF.

This clone was found a few times. J is TRBJ2-7 and V is TRBV18; D is unresolved. CDR3 length equals 13 residues. Germline assignment: CDR1 KGHSH and CDR2 LQKENI. V gave up 6 bases and J gave up 2 bases, with 11 bases separating them. CDR3 protein: CASSPIGTYEQYF. The CDR3 region has the DNA TGTGCCAGCTCCCCCATCGGAACCTACGAGCAGTACTTC.

In regard to this clone: Other DNA variants within this sample encode the same CDR3. The chain uses TRBV30 and TRBJ2-3; D might be TRBD1 (5 bases). The V gene lost 2 bases and the J gene lost 3 bases, with 12 bases spanning the gap. The CDR3 consists of 14 residues. Germline V CDR1 and CDR2: GTSNPN, SVGIG (reference sequence). CDR3 nucleotide sequence: TGTGCCTGGAGTAGCCAGGGCAGAACAGATACGCAGTATTTT. Its translation is CAWSSQGRTDTQYF.

The J gene is TRBJ2-3, the V gene TRBV7-9, with D tentatively TRBD2 (5 bases). V was shortened by 5 bases and J by 0 bases, with 12 bases between the two germline ends. Germline loops: CDR1 SEHNR, CDR2 FQNEAQ (reference sequence). CDR3 size: 15 residues. Here the CDR3 reads CASSPPGSSTDTQYF. DNA of the CDR3: TGTGCCAGCAGCCCCCCGGGATCTAGCACAGATACGCAGTATTTT.

This clone showed up just once. The V and J genes are TRBV19 and TRBJ1-1; unclear D gene. From germline, CDR1 is LNHDA and CDR2 SQIVND (reference sequence). The CDR3 sequence is 14 residues long. V gave up 3 bases and J gave up 3 bases, with 11 bases separating them. The CDR3 DNA is TGTGCCAGTAGTATTCAGAACCAAGACACTGAAGCTTTCTTT. Protein: CASSIQNQDTEAFF.

On this clone itself: Other DNA variants within this sample encode the same CDR3. The rearrangement links TRBV2 to TRBJ1-1; D is uncertain. This CDR3 region has 13 residues. Per germline, CDR1 SNHLY and CDR2 FYNNEI. The ends were cut back, 4 bases at V and 0 bases at J, with 6 bases in the middle. The CDR3 nucleotides are TGTGCCAGCAGTGGAGGGATGAACACTGAAGCTTTCTTT. Protein product: CASSGGMNTEAFF.

The chain employs TRBV30 and TRBJ1-6, with TRBD1 as a possible D gene (6 bases). The V end lost 1 base, the J end lost 7 bases, and 14 bases lay between the germline ends. The germline gives CDR1 GTSNPN, CDR2 SVGIG (reference sequence). The CDR3 totals 15 residues. Here the CDR3 DNA reads TGTGCCTGGAGTGGCAGGGGATTATACAATTCACCCCTCCACTTT. It translates to CAWSGRGLYNSPLHF.

This clone is a singleton in its sample. The chain links TRBV6-1 to TRBJ2-1; D is perhaps TRBD2 (5 bases). This CDR3 has 13 amino acids. V lost 6 bases and J lost 9, with 15 bases in between. Germline CDR1 and CDR2: MNHNS and SASEGT. In nucleotides, the CDR3 is TGTGCCAGCAGGAAGGCCGGGATTCTTGAGCAGTTCTTC. Its protein product is CASRKAGILEQFF.

V gene TRBV5-4 combines with J gene TRBJ2-1; TRBD2 might be the D (6 bases). CDR3 size: 15 residues. CDR1 and CDR2 from the germline V gene are SGHNT and YYREEE (reference sequence). V was cut by 2 bases and J by 5 bases, with 14 bases left in between. This CDR3 is CASSFEGAGNNEQFF. The CDR3 nucleotides are TGTGCCAGCAGCTTTGAGGGTGCGGGAAACAATGAGCAGTTCTTC.

About this clone itself: Other DNA sequences in this specimen translate into the identical CDR3. This chain connects TRBV11-2 to TRBJ1-1, with 7 bases matching TRBD1. With 1 base clipped from V and 8 bases from J, the junction kept 4 bases outside the gene matches. From germline, CDR1 is SGHAT and CDR2 FQNNGV. The CDR3 totals 13 residues. The CDR3 DNA follows: TGTGCCAGCAGCTTAGGAGGGGGCGCGGAAGCTTTCTTT. Translating it yields CASSLGGGAEAFF.

This clone has a single count. The DNA of the CDR3 is TGTGCCAGCAGCGACCGGCCACAGTATTTT. This codes for CASSDRPQYF. The chain has TRBV11-2 and TRBJ2-3; D is ambiguous. V was cut by 5 bases and J by 12 bases, with 9 bases left in between. The CDR3 totals 10 residues. Germline V gene sequence: CDR1 SGHAT, CDR2 FQNNGV.

The chain carries TRBV18 and TRBJ2-7; 7 bases fit TRBD1. The length of the CDR3 is 19 residues. V lost 3 bases to trimming and J lost 2 bases; unmatched junction nucleotides: 19. CDR1 is KGHSH, CDR2 LQKENI, per germline. The CDR3 spells CASSPVSYFFGTDAYEQYF. The CDR3 region has the DNA TGTGCCAGCTCACCCGTGTCGTATTTTTTCGGGACAGATGCCTACGAGCAGTACTTC.

The CDR3 bases are TGTGCCAGCAGTCATCCGGTGGGGACTGAAGCTTTCTTT. Protein: CASSHPVGTEAFF. V usage is TRBV6-5 and J usage is TRBJ1-1; no definite D call. CDR1 is MNHEY, CDR2 SVGAGI, per germline. V was trimmed by 5 bases and J by 5 bases, leaving 12 bases between them. The length of the CDR3 is 13 residues.

V usage is TRBV6-6 and J usage is TRBJ2-2; possible D gene TRBD2, 6 bases. V was trimmed by 6 bases and J by 5 bases, leaving 10 bases between them. The CDR3 covers 13 residues. The germline V gene has CDR1 MNHNY and CDR2 SVGAGI (reference sequence). The CDR3 DNA is TGTGCCAGCAGGACCGGGGGTACCGGGGAGCTGTTTTTT. Amino acid sequence: CASRTGGTGELFF.

This chain links TRBV5-4 with TRBJ1-2, with 9 bases matching TRBD1. After removal of 4 bases from V and 6 bases from J, the junction contained 4 bases not matched to a gene. CDR1 and CDR2 from the germline V gene are SGHNT and YYREEE (reference sequence). This CDR3 comprises 13 residues. The CDR3 DNA follows: TGTGCCAGCAGCCTACAGGGGGCTAATGGCTACACCTTC. Residues: CASSLQGANGYTF.

The chain employs TRBV7-9 and TRBJ1-2, with D maybe TRBD1 (5 bases). Germline loops: CDR1 SEHNR, CDR2 FQNEAQ (reference sequence). The ends were cut back, 1 base at V and 7 bases at J, with 13 bases in the middle. There are 14 residues in the CDR3. CDR3 coding DNA: TGTGCCAGCAGCTTAGGACAGTCAACGGGTGGCTACACCTTC. Translated: CASSLGQSTGGYTF.